This is a list of T cell receptor beta chains from one sample in a study of cytomegalovirus exposure and HLA in healthy donors. TCRdb's table, derived via immunoSEQ multiplex PCR, lists solely in-frame clones and lacks some. The table has some 100,000 clones, about 75% seen once. The source material was PBMCs. All receptors come from a male donor in good health and CMV-seropositive. The CDR3 runs from the conserved cysteine through the conserved F or W. The D gene is left open where the match is weak. Only part of the rows carry a size: once, few, many, or a class if the clone is expanded.

DNA | CDR3 | V | D | J | size
TGTGCCAGCAGCGCTGCTAGCGGCCAAGAGACCCAGTACTTC | CASSAASGQETQYF | TRBV9 | TRBD2 | TRBJ2-5 | NA
TGTGCCAGCAGCTTCCGGGACACCTCTAATGAAAAACTGTTTTTT | CASSFRDTSNEKLFF | TRBV13 | NA | TRBJ1-4 | NA
TGTGCCAGCAGCTTGGCAGGACAACCCTACGAGCAGTACTTC | CASSLAGQPYEQYF | TRBV11-2 | NA | TRBJ2-7 | NA
TGTGCCAGCAGCTTAGATGGGTACTCCAGGGACGAGCAGTACTTC | CASSLDGYSRDEQYF | TRBV11-3 | NA | TRBJ2-7 | NA
TGCGCCAGCAGCTTGAATAGGGGGTCCTATAATTCACCCCTCCACTTT | CASSLNRGSYNSPLHF | TRBV5-1 | NA | TRBJ1-6 | NA
TGCGCCAGCAGCCCCTACTGGACAGGGGGCTACGAGCAGTACTTC | CASSPYWTGGYEQYF | TRBV4-1 | TRBD1 | TRBJ2-7 | NA
TGCAGCGACGGACTAGCGGGGGCCGAGCAGTACTTC | CSDGLAGAEQYF | TRBV29-1 | TRBD2 | TRBJ2-7 | NA
TGTGCCAGCACCGACAGGGGCCGTAGCTCCTACGAGCAGTACTTC | CASTDRGRSSYEQYF | TRBV28 | TRBD1 | TRBJ2-7 | NA
TGTGCCACCAGCAGGGACAGGGGTCCCTACGAGCAGTACTTC | CATSRDRGPYEQYF | TRBV15 | TRBD1 | TRBJ2-7 | once
TGTGCCAGCAGTATGGGACAGCCCTCCTACGAGCAGTACTTC | CASSMGQPSYEQYF | TRBV2 | TRBD1 | TRBJ2-7 | once
TGCGCCAGCAGCCCTAGGACAGGAAACTACGAGCAGTACTTC | CASSPRTGNYEQYF | TRBV5-1 | TRBD1 | TRBJ2-7 | NA
TGTGCCAGCAGGAAGACAGGGGGGGAAGAGACCCAGTACTTC | CASRKTGGEETQYF | TRBV6-5 | TRBD1 | TRBJ2-5 | NA
TGCGCCAGCAGCTTGGGGACAGGGGGTGTCTACAATGAGCAGTTCTTC | CASSLGTGGVYNEQFF | TRBV5-1 | TRBD1 | TRBJ2-1 | once
TGTGCCAGCAGTCTCTCGGAGGGGAACACCATATATTTT | CASSLSEGNTIYF | TRBV27 | NA | TRBJ1-3 | NA
TGTGCCAGCAGCCGACTGATCCAAGAGACCCAGTACTTC | CASSRLIQETQYF | TRBV7-6 | NA | TRBJ2-5 | NA
TGTGCCAGCAGCTTTGACTACACAGATACGCAGTATTTT | CASSFDYTDTQYF | TRBV7-3 | NA | TRBJ2-3 | NA
TGTGCCAGCAGCTTAGACCCTAGCGGAGTGTACGAGCAGTACTTC | CASSLDPSGVYEQYF | TRBV7-2 | TRBD2 | TRBJ2-7 | NA
TGTGCCAGCAGCCGACAGTACAGGGGAAATGGGGAAAAACTGTTTTTT | CASSRQYRGNGEKLFF | TRBV5-4 | TRBD1 | TRBJ1-4 | few
TGCAGCGTTGAATCGACGATCTTAGGAGGCGAGCAGTACTTC | CSVESTILGGEQYF | TRBV29-1 | NA | TRBJ2-7 | few
TGTGCCAGTAAAGGGACTCAAGCTTTCTTT | CASKGTQAFF | TRBV19 | NA | TRBJ1-1 | NA
TGTGCCAGCAGCTTTTCAGGAGATACGCAGTATTTT | CASSFSGDTQYF | TRBV11-2 | NA | TRBJ2-3 | NA
TGTGCCACCAGCAGTAACTTGGGACAGGGATCCTATAGCAATCAGCCCCAGCATTTT | CATSSNLGQGSYSNQPQHF | TRBV15 | TRBD1 | TRBJ1-5 | NA
TGTGCCAGCAGTTACGTTCCTAACAGGGTGACTGAGCAGTTCTTC | CASSYVPNRVTEQFF | TRBV6-6 | NA | TRBJ2-1 | NA
TGTGCCAGCAGCTTGGATGCGGGTAGGGTTGAAAAACTGTTTTTT | CASSLDAGRVEKLFF | TRBV5-4 | NA | TRBJ1-4 | NA
TGTGCCAGCAGCTTAGGGTCAGGGGGTGCCTACGAGCAGTACTTC | CASSLGSGGAYEQYF | TRBV11-2 | TRBD1 | TRBJ2-7 | NA